Listed here is a single T cell receptor beta chain. Its antigen is still unknown. This sample is drawn from a study of identifying expanded T cells in peripheral blood. The protocol was immunoSEQ multiplex PCR, while the TCRdb copy is restricted to in-frame clones and leaves out a portion. The sample consists of approximately 100,000 clones, about 89% of them appearing once. Regarding the study as a whole: Roughly 1.2 clones differed between technical replicates, versus approximately 17 and 20 over time.

Germline V gives CDR1 SGHRS, CDR2 YFSETQ. The V gene lost 1 base and the J gene lost 1 base, with 12 bases spanning the gap. This CDR3 is built from 15 residues. Collection occurred without any documented infections or immune events in donors. V usage is TRBV5-1 and J usage is TRBJ2-7; possibly TRBD2 for D (7 bases). This receptor was obtained from a person aged 18 to 75 in good health. What was sequenced was blood. For the CDR3, the DNA is TGCGCCAGCAGCTTGAGGGGGGGGGTTTCCTACGAGCAGTACTTC. The encoded protein is CASSLRGGVSYEQYF.